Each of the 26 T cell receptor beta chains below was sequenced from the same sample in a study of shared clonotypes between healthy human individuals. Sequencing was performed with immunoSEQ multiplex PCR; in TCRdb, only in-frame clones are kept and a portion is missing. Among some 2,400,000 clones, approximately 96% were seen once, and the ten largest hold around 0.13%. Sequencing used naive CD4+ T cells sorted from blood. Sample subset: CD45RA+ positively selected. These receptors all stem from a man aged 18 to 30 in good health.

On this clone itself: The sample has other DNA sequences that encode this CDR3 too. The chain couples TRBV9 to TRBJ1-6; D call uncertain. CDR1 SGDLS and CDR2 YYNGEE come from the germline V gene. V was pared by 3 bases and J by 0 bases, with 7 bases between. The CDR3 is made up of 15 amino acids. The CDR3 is CASSARSSYNSPLHF. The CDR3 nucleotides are TGTGCCAGCAGCGCTCGGAGCTCCTATAATTCACCCCTCCACTTT.

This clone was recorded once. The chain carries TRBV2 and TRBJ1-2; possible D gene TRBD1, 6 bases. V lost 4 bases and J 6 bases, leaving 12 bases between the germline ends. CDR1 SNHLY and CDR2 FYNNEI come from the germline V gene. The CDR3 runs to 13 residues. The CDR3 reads CASSVVRQDGYTF. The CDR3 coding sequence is TGTGCCAGCAGTGTTGTGCGACAGGATGGCTACACCTTC.

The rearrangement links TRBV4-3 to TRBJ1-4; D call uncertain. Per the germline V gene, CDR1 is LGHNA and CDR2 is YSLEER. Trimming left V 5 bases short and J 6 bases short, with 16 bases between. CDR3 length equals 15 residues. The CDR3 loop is CASSVRGMGDEKLFF. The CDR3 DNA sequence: TGCGCCAGCAGCGTCCGAGGTATGGGAGATGAAAAACTGTTTTTT.

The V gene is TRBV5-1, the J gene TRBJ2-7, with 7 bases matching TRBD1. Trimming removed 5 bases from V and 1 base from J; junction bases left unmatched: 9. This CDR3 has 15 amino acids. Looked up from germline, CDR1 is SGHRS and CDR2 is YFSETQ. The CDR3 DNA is TGCGCCAGCAGTCGAGGGGACAGCAGATCCTACGAGCAGTACTTC. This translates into CASSRGDSRSYEQYF.

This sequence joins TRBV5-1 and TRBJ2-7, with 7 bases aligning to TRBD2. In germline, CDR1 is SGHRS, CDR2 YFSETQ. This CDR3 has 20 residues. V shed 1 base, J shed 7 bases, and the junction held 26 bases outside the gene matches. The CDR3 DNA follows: TGCGCCAGCAGCTTGTTGGGTTTGGTGCATCCGGGACTACACTTCTTTGAGCAGTACTTC. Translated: CASSLLGLVHPGLHFFEQYF.

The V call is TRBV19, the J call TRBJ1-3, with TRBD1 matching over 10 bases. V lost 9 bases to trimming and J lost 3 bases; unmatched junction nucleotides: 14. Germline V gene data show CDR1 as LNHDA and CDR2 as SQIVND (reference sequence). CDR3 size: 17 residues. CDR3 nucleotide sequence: TGTGCCAGCAACCATCGGGACAGGGGTATCCTTGGAAACACCATATATTTT. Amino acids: CASNHRDRGILGNTIYF.

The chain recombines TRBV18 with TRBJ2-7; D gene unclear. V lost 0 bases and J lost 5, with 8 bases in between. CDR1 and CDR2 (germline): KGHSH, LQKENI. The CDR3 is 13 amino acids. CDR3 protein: CASSPPWENEQYF. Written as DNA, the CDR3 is TGTGCCAGCTCACCACCATGGGAAAACGAGCAGTACTTC.

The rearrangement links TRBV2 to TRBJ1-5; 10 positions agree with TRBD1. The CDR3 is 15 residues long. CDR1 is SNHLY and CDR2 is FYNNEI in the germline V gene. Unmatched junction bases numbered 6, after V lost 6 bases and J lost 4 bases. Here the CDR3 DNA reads TGTGCCAGCAGGAGGGACAGGGGCACGAATCAGCCCCAGCATTTT. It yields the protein CASRRDRGTNQPQHF. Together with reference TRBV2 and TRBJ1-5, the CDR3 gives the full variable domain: EPEVTQTPSHQVTQMGQEVILRCVPISNHLYFYWYRQILGQKVEFLVSFYNNEISEKSEIFDDQFSVERPDGSNFTLKIRSTKLEDSAMYFCASRRDRGTNQPQHFGDGTRLSIL.

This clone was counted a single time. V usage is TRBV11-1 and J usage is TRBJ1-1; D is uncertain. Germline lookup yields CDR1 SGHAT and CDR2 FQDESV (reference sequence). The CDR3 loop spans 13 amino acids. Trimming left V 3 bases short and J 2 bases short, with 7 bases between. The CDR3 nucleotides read TGTGCCAGCAGCTTGTTAGGAAACACTGAAGCTTTCTTT. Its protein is CASSLLGNTEAFF. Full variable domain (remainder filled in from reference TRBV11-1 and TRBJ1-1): EAEVAQSPRYKITEKSQAVAFWCDPISGHATLYWYRQILGQGPELLVQFQDESVVDDSQLPKDRFSAERLKGVDSTLKIQPAELGDSAMYLCASSLLGNTEAFFGQGTRLTVV.

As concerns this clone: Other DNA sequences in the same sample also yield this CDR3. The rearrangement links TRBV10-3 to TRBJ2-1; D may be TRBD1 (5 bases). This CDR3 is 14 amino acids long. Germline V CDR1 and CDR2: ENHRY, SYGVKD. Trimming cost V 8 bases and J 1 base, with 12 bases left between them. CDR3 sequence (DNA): TGTGCCATCTCCGGGCAGGGATCCTACAATGAGCAGTTCTTC. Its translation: CAISGQGSYNEQFF.

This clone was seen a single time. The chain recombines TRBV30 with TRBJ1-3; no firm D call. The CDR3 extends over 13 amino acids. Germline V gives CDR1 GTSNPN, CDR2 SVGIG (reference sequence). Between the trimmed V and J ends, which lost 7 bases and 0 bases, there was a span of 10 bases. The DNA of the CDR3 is TGTGCCTTGGACCGATCCTCTGGAAACACCATATATTTT. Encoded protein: CALDRSSGNTIYF.

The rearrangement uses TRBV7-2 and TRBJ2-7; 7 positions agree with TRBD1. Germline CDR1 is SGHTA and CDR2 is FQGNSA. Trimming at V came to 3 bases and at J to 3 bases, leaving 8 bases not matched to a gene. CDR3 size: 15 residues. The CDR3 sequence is CASSFTGTAHYEQYF. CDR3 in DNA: TGTGCCAGCAGCTTTACCGGGACAGCGCACTACGAGCAGTACTTC.

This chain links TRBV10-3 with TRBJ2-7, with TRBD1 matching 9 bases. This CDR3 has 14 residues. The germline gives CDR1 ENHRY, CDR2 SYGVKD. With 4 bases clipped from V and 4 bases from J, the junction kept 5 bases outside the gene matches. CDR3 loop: CAISGDRASYEQYF. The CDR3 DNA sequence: TGTGCCATCAGTGGGGACAGGGCCTCATACGAGCAGTACTTC.

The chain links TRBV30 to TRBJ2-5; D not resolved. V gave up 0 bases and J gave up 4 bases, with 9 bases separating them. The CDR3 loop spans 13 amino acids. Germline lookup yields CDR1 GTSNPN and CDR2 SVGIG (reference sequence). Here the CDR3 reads CAWSVSPRETQYF. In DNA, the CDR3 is TGTGCCTGGAGTGTATCGCCCAGAGAGACCCAGTACTTC.

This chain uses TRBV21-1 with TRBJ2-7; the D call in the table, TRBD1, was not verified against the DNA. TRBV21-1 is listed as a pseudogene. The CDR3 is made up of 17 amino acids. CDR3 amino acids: CASSKRRTGGLSYEQYF. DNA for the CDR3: TGTGCCAGCAGCAAAAGGCGGACAGGGGGCCTCTCCTACGAGCAGTACTTC.

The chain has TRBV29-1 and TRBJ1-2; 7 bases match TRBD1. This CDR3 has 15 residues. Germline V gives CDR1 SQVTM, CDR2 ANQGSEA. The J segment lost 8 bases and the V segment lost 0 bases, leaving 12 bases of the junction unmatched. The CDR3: CSVEDVARGARGYTF. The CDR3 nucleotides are TGCAGCGTTGAAGATGTGGCCAGGGGGGCAAGAGGCTACACCTTC.

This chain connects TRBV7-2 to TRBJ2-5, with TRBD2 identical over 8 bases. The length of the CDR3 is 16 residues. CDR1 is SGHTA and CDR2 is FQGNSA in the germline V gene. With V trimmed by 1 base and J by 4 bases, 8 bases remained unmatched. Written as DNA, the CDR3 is TGTGCCAGCAGCTTAGTTTCCAGCGGGAGACGAGAGACCCAGTACTTC. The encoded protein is CASSLVSSGRRETQYF.

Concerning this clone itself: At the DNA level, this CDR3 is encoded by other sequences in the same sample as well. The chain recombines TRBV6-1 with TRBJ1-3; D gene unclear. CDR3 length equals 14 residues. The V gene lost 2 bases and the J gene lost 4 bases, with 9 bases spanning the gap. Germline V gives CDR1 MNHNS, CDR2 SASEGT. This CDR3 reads CASSEIGSGNTIYF. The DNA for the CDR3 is TGTGCCAGCAGTGAAATCGGGTCCGGAAACACCATATATTTT.

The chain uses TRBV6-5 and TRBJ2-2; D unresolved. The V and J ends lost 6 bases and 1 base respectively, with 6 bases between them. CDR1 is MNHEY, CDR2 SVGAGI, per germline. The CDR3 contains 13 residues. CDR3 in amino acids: CASSRRNTGELFF. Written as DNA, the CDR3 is TGTGCCAGCAGCCGACGGAACACCGGGGAGCTGTTTTTT.

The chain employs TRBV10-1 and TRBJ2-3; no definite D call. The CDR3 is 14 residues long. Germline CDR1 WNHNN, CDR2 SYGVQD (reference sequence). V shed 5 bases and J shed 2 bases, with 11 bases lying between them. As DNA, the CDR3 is TGCGCCAGCAGTCTTCTTGGGCTCACAGATACGCAGTATTTT. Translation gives CASSLLGLTDTQYF.

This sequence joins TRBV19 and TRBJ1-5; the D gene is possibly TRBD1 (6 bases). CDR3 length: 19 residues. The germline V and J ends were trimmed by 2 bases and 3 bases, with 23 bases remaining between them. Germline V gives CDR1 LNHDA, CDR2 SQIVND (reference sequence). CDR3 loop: CASSISPGRLKGVNQPQHF. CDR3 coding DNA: TGTGCCAGTAGTATATCCCCGGGACGGCTAAAGGGGGTCAATCAGCCCCAGCATTTT.

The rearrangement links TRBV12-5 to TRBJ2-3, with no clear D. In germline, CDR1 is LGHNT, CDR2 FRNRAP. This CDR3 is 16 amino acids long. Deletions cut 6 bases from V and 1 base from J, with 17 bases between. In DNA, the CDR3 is TGTGCTAGTGGCCGTCCGGACCCCGGACGCACAGATACGCAGTATTTT. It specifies CASGRPDPGRTDTQYF. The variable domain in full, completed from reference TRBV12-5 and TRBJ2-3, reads DARVTQTPRHKVTEMGQEVTMRCQPILGHNTVFWYRQTMMQGLELLAYFRNRAPLDDSGMPKDRFSAEMPDATLATLKIQPSEPRDSAVYFCASGRPDPGRTDTQYFGPGTRLTVL.

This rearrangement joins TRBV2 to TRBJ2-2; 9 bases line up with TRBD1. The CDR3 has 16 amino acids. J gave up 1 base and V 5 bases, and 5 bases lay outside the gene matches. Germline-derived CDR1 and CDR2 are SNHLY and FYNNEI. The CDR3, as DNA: TGTGCCAGCAGTCCCGGACAGGGGTTGAACACCGGGGAGCTGTTTTTT. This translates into CASSPGQGLNTGELFF. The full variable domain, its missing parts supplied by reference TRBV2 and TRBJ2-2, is EPEVTQTPSHQVTQMGQEVILRCVPISNHLYFYWYRQILGQKVEFLVSFYNNEISEKSEIFDDQFSVERPDGSNFTLKIRSTKLEDSAMYFCASSPGQGLNTGELFFGEGSRLTVL.

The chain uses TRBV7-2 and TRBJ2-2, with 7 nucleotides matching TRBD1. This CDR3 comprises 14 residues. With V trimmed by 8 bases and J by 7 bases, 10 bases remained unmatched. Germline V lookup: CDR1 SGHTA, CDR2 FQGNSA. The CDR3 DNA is TGTGCCAGCTCCAATAACAGGGGCAGCGGGGAGCTGTTTTTT. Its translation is CASSNNRGSGELFF.

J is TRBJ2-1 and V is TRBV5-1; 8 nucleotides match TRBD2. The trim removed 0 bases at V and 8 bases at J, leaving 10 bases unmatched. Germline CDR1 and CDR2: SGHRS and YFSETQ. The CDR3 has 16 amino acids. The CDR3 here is CASSLEGSGMWDEQFF. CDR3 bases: TGCGCCAGCAGCTTGGAGGGTAGCGGGATGTGGGATGAGCAGTTCTTC.

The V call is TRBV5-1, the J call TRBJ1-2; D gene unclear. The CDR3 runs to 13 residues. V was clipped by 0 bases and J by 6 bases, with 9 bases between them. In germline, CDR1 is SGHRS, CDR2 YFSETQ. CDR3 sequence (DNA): TGCGCCAGCAGCTTGGGGGGTGCCCATGGCTACACCTTC. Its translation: CASSLGGAHGYTF. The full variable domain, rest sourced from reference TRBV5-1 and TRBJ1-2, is KAGVTQTPRYLIKTRGQQVTLSCSPISGHRSVSWYQQTPGQGLQFLFEYFSETQRNKGNFPGRFSGRQFSNSRSEMNVSTLELGDSALYLCASSLGGAHGYTFGSGTRLTVV.